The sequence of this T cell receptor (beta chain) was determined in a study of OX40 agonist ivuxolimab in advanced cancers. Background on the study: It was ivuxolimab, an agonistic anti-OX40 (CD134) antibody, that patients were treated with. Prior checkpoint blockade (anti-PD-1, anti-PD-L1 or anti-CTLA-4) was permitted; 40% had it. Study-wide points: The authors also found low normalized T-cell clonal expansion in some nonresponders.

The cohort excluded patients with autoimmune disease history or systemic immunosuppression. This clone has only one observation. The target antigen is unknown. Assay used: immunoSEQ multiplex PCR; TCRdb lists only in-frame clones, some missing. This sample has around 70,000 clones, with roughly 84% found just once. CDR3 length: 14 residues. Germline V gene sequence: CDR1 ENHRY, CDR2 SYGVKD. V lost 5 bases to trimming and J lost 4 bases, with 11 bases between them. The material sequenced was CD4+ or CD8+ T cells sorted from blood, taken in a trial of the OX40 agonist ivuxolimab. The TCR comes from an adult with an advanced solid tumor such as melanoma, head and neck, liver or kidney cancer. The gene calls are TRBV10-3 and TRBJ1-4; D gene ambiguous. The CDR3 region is CAISPAVFNEKLFF. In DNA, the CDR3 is TGTGCCATCAGTCCGGCAGTATTTAATGAAAAACTGTTTTTT.